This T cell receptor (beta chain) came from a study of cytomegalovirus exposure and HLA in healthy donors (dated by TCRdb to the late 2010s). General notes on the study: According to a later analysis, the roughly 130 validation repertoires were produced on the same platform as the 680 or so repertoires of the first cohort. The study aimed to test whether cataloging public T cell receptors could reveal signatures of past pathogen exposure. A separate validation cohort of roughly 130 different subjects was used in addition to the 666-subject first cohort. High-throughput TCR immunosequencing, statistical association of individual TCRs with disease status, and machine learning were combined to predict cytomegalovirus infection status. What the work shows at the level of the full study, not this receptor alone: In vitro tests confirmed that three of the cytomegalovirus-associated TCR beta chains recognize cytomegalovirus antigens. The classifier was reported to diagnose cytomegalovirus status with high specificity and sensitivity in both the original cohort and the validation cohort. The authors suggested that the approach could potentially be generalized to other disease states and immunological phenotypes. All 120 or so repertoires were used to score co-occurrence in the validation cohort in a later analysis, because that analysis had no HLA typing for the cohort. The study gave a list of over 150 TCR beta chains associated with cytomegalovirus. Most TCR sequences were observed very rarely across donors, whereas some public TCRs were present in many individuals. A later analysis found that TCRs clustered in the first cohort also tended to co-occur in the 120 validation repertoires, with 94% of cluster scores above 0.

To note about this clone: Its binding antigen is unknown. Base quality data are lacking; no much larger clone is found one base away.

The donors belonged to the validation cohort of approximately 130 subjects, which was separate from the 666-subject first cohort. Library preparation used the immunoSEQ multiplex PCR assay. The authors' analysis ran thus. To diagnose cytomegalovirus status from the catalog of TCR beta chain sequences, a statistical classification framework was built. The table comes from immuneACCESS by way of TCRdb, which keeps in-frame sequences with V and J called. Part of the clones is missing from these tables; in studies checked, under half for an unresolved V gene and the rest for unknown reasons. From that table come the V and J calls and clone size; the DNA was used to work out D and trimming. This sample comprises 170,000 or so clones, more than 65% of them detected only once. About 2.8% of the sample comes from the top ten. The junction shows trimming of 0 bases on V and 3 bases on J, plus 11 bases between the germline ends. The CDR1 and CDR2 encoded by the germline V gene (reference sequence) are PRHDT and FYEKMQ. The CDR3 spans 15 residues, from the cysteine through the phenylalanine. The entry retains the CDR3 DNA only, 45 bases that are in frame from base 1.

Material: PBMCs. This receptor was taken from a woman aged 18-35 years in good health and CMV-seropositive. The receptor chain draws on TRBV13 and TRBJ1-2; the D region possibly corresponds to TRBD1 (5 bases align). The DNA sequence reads TGTGCCAGCAGCTTAGGTGGAGGGGTTTACTATGGCTACACCTTC. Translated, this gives CASSLGGGVYYGYTF.